The sequence of this T cell receptor (beta chain) was determined in a study of control samples from healthy donors and cancer patients. Clones were sequenced by immunoSEQ multiplex PCR, and TCRdb holds only the in-frame ones, with some missing. Of roughly 200,000 clones listed, about 94% are singletons. Trimming pared 0 bases from V and 0 bases from J, leaving 7 bases between. The length of the CDR3 is 15 residues. Looked up from germline, CDR1 is SGHDT and CDR2 is YYEEEE. The sequencing input was blood. The chain joins TRBV5-6 to TRBJ1-5; no clear D gene. The receptor was derived from a man in his fifties in good health. The CDR3 spells CASSLVGDSNQPQHF. In nucleotides, the CDR3 is TGTGCCAGCAGCTTGGTTGGGGATAGCAATCAGCCCCAGCATTTT. Full variable domain (outside the CDR3, taken from reference TRBV5-6 and TRBJ1-5): DAGVTQSPTHLIKTRGQQVTLRCSPKSGHDTVSWYQQALGQGPQFIFQYYEEEERQRGNFPDRFSGHQFPNYSSELNVNALLLGDSALYLCASSLVGDSNQPQHFGDGTRLSIL.